This T cell receptor (beta chain) was found in a study of early T cells in non-severe SARS-CoV-2 infection. Background on the study: Sequencing of unsorted whole blood was done on bulk RNA, leaving chains unpaired. Study-wide findings and caveats: Using VDJdb, the matching emphasized anti-spike CD8 responses while missing private and CD4 specificities.

This clonotype was seen a few times. The antigen remains unidentified. Germline V lookup: CDR1 DFQATT, CDR2 SNEGSKA (reference sequence). J gave up 3 bases and V 0 bases, and 5 bases lay outside the gene matches. The CDR3 spans 15 residues. Individual cDNA molecules each received unique molecular identifiers attached to them. TCRdb recomputed calls from the 5' RACE reads with MiXCR, one row per CDR3 protein. Of around 99,000 distinct CDR3 sequences in the sample, over 15% are singletons; the top ten hold approximately 5.1%. The chain uses TRBV20-1 and TRBJ2-1, with TRBD2 matching 7 bases. This material consisted of whole blood, taken at baseline. The clonotype comes from an adult who was a healthcare worker with PCR-confirmed SARS-CoV-2 infection or an uninfected control (not recorded which). The CDR3 protein is CSARDPREDYNEQFF. The CDR3 DNA sequence: TGCAGTGCTAGAGATCCTCGGGAGGACTACAATGAGCAGTTCTTC.